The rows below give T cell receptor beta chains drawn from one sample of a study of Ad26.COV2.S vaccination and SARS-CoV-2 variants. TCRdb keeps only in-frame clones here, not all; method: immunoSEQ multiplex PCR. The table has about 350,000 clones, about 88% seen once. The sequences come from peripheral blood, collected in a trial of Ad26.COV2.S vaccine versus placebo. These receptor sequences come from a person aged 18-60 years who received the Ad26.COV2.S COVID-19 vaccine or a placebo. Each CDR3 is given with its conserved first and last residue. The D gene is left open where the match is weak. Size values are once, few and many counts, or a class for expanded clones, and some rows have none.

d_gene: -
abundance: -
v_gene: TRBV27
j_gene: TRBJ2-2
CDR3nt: TGTGCCAGCAGTTCAACAGGGTTCGTCACCGGGGAGCTGTTTTTT
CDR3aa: CASSSTGFVTGELFF

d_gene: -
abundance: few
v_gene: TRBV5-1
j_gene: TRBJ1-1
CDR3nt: TGCGCCAGCAGCTTGCGTGGGGCATCGAACACTGAAGCTTTCTTT
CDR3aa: CASSLRGASNTEAFF

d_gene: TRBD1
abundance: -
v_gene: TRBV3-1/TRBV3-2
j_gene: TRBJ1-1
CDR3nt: TGTGCCAGCAGCGAAACAGGGGTTTACACTGAAGCTTTCTTT
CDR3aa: CASSETGVYTEAFF

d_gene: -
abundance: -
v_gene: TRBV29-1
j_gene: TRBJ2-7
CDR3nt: TGCAGCGTGACGACCTACTACGAGCAGTACTTC
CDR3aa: CSVTTYYEQYF

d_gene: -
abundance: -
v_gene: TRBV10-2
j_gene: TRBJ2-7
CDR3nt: TGCGCCAGCAGGGGGTCAGGGGTCGAGCAGTACTTC
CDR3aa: CASRGSGVEQYF

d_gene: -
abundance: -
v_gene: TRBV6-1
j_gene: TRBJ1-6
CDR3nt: TGTGCCAGCAGTGAACTCTTAGGCATCTCCTATAATTCACCCCTCCACTTT
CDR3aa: CASSELLGISYNSPLHF

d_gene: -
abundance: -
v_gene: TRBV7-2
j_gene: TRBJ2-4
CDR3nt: TGTGCCAGCAGTACCGACGGGCTCGTAGCCAAAAACATTCAGTACTTC
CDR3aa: CASSTDGLVAKNIQYF

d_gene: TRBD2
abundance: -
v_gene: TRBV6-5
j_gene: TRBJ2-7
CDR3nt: TGTGCCAGCGGAAGCGGGAGGGCTGGGTACGAGCAGTACTTC
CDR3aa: CASGSGRAGYEQYF

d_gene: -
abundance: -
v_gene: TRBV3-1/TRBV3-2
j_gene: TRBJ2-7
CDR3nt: TGTGCCAGCAGCGGGACGGGAGTCTACGAGCAGTACTTC
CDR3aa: CASSGTGVYEQYF

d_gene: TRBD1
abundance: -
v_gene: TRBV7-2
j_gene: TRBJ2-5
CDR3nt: TGTGCCAGCAGCTTAGGGACAGGGGGTGGAGAGACCCAGTACTTC
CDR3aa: CASSLGTGGGETQYF

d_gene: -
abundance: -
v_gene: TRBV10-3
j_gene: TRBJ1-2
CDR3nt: TGTGCCATCAGTGATCCAGGTTCCCCCTATGGCTACACCTTC
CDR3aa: CAISDPGSPYGYTF

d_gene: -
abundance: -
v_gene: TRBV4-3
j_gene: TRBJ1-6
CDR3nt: TGCGCCAGCAGCCAAGTAATGACACGCGCGCTCTCCTATAATTCACCCCTCCACTTT
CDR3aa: CASSQVMTRALSYNSPLHF

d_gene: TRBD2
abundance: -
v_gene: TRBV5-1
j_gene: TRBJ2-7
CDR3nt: TGCGCCAGCAGCGACGGGAGGACGGACGCCTACGAGCAGTACTTC
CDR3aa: CASSDGRTDAYEQYF

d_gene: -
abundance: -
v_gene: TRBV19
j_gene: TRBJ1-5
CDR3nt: TGTGCCAGTAGTAAATCCAGGGGCTCCGGTCAGCCCCAGCATTTT
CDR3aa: CASSKSRGSGQPQHF

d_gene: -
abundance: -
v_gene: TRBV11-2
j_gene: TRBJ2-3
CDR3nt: TGTGCCAGCAGCCCATGGAAACCTAGCACAGATACGCAGTATTTT
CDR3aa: CASSPWKPSTDTQYF

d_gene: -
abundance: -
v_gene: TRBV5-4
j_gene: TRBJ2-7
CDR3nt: TGTGCCAGCAGCTTGGATGGGGGCATCGCCTACGAGCAGTACTTC
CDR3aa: CASSLDGGIAYEQYF

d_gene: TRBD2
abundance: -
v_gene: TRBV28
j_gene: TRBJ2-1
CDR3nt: TGTGCCAGCAATAGCGGGGGATTAATTTCCTACAATGAGCAGTTCTTC
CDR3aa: CASNSGGLISYNEQFF

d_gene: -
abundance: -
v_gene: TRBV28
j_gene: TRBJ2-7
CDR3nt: TGTGCCAGCAGTTTATCCGCGACAGGCGCTCCCACCTACGAGCAGTACTTC
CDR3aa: CASSLSATGAPTYEQYF

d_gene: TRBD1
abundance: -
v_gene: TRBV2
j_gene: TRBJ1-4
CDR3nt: TGTGCCAGCAGTGACGGGAGGGGGCCAACTAATGAAAAACTGTTTTTT
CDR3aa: CASSDGRGPTNEKLFF

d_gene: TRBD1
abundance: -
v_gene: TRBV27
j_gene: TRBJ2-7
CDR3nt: TGTGCCAGCAGTTTATTCTCCAGGGGGCTCCACGAGCAGTACTTC
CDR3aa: CASSLFSRGLHEQYF

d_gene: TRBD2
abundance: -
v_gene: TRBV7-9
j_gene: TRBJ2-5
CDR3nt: TGTGCCAGCAGCTCGGGGACTAGCGGGGAGACCCAGTACTTC
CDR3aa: CASSSGTSGETQYF

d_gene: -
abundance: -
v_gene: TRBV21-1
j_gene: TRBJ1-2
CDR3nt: TGTGCCAGCAGCAGGGCAATGGGTCCTTATGGCTACACCTTC
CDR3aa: CASSRAMGPYGYTF

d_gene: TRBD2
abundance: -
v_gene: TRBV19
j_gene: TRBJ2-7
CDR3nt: TGTGCCAGTAGTACACGACTAGCGGGAGGGCCAATCGAGCAGTACTTC
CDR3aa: CASSTRLAGGPIEQYF

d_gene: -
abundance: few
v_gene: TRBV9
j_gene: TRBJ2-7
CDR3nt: TGTGCCAGCAGCGTAGCTGAGGGGGGCTCCTACGAGCAGTACTTC
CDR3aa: CASSVAEGGSYEQYF

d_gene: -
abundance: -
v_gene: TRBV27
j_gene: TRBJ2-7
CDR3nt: TGTGCCAGCATCGGTCCCGCCTACGAGCAGTACTTC
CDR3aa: CASIGPAYEQYF

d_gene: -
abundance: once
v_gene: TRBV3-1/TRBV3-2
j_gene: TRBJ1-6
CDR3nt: TGTGCCAGCAGCCAAGATCGGGGGGGTTTGAATAATTCACCCCTCCACTTT
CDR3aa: CASSQDRGGLNNSPLHF

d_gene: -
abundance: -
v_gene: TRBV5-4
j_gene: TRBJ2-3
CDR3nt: TGTGCCAGCAGCTTGTATAGAGATACGCAGTATTTT
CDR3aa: CASSLYRDTQYF

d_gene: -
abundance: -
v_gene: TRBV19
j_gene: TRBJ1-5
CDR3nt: TGTGCCAGTAGTTCCGAACTGCCCCAGCATTTT
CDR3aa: CASSSELPQHF

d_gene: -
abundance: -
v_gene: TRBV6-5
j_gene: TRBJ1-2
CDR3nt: TGTGCCAGCAGTTACACCGGGACCCACGGCGGCTACACCTTC
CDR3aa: CASSYTGTHGGYTF

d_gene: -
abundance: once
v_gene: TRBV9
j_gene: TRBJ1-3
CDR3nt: TGTGCCAGCAGTAAGGACGGGAGCTCTGGAAACACCATATATTTT
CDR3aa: CASSKDGSSGNTIYF

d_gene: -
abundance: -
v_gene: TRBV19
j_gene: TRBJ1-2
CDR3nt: TGTGCCAGTAGTAGGGACGGACGCTACACCTTC
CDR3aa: CASSRDGRYTF

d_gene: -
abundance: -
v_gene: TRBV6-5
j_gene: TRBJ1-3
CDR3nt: TGTGCCAGCAGTTCCCCGGGGCCCCGGACCACCATATATTTT
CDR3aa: CASSSPGPRTTIYF

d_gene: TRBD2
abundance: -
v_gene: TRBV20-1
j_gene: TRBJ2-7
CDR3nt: TGCAGTGCTAGTCTTGGGCTAGCGGTATACGAGCAGTACTTC
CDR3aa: CSASLGLAVYEQYF

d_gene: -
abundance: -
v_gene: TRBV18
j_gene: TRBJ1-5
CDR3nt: TGTGCCAGCTCGAGGGAGGAAGATCAGCCCCAGCATTTT
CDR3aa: CASSREEDQPQHF

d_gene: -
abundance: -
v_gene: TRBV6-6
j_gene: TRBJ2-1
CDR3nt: TGTGCCAGCAGTTACTCCCTGGTGAATGAGCAGTTCTTC
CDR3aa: CASSYSLVNEQFF

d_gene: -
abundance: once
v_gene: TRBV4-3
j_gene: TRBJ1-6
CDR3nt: TGCGCCAGCAGCCCCGGGCGGGGTGGTGGTTCACCCCTCCACTTT
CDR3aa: CASSPGRGGGSPLHF

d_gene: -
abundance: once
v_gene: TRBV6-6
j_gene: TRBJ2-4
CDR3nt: TGTGCCAGCAGTTACACCGCGGGCCTAGCCAAAAACATTCAGTACTTC
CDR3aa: CASSYTAGLAKNIQYF

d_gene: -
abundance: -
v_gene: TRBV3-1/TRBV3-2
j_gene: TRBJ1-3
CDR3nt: TGTGCCAGCAGCCCTGTAGTCCTAGCGGACCCTGGAAACACCATATATTTT
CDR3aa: CASSPVVLADPGNTIYF

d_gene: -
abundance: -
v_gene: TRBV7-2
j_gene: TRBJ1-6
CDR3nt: TGTGCCAGCAGCCCCCAAACCTCACCCCTCCACTTT
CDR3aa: CASSPQTSPLHF

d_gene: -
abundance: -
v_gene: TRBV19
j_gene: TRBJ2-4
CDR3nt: TGTGCCAGTAGCCAGAGACCAGGGACTCTAGCCAAAAACATTCAGTACTTC
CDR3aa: CASSQRPGTLAKNIQYF

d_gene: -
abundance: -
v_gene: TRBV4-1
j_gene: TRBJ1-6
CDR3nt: TGCGCCAGCAGCCGAACAACAGGGTTGAGTAATTCACCCCTCCACTTT
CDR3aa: CASSRTTGLSNSPLHF

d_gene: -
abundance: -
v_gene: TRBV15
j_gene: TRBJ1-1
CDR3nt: TGTGCCACCAGCAGAGATCAGAGGGTTTTGAACACTGAAGCTTTCTTT
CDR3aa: CATSRDQRVLNTEAFF

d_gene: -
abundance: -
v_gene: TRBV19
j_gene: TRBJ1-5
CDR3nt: TGTGCCAGTAGTATTTCCAGGGAACCAAATCAGCCCCAGCATTTT
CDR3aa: CASSISREPNQPQHF

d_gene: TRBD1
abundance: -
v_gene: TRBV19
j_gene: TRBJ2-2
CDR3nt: TGTGCCAGTAGTTCGACAGGGGCCACCGGGGAGCTGTTTTTT
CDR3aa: CASSSTGATGELFF

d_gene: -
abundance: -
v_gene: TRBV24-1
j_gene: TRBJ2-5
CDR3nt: TGTGCCACCAGTGATACTGCACCCGCGATGGAGACCCAGTACTTC
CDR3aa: CATSDTAPAMETQYF

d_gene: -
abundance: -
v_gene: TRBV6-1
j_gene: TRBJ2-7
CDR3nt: TGTGCCAGCAGTGAAGATCCAGGGAACTACGAGCAGTACTTC
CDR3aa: CASSEDPGNYEQYF

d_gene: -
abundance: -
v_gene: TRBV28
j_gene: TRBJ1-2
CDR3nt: TGTGCCAGCAGTTTACTCGGGAGGGATGGCTACACCTTC
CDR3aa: CASSLLGRDGYTF

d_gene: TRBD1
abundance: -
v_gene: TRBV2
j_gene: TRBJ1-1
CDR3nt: TGTGCCAGCAAGACAGACGAACAGGGGTTCACTGAAGCTTTCTTT
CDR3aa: CASKTDEQGFTEAFF

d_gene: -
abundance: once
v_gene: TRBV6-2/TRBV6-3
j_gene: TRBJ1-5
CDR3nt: TGTGCCAGCAGTTACTCCGGGGCCGGGAATAGCAATCAGCCCCAGCATTTT
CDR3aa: CASSYSGAGNSNQPQHF

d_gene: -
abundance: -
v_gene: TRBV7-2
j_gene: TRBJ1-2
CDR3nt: TGTGCCAGCAGCTTAGGACATGGCTACACCTTC
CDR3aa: CASSLGHGYTF